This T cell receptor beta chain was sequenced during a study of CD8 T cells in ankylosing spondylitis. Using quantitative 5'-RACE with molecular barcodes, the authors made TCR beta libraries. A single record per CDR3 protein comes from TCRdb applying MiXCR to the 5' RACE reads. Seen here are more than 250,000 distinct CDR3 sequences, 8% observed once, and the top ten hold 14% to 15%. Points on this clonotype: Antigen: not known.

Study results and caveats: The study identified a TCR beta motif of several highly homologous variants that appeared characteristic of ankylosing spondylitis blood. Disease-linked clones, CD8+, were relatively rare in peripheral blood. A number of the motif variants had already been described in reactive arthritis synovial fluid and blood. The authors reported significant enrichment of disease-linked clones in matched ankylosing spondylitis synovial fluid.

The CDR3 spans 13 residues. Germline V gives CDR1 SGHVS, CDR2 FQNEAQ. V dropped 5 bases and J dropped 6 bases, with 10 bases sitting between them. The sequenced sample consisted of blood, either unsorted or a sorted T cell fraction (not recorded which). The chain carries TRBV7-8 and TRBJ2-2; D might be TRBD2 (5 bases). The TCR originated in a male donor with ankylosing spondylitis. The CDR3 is CASSLTRAGELFF. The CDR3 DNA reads TGTGCCAGCAGCCTTACTAGAGCCGGGGAGCTGTTTTTT.